The 30 T cell receptor beta chains reported below all come from one sample, sequenced in a study of radiotherapy plus CTLA-4 blockade in lung cancer. Clones were read by immunoSEQ multiplex PCR, and TCRdb kept only the in-frame ones, dropping some. The profile shows over 75,000 clones, 83% of them singletons. The specimen was peripheral blood, collected from a patient treated with radiotherapy plus ipilimumab. The receptors derive from a human donor with non-small cell lung cancer who had stable disease on radiotherapy plus ipilimumab.

This clone was recorded once. The chain joins TRBV10-3 to TRBJ2-1; a weak D match, TRBD1 (6 bases). This CDR3 is built from 14 residues. The ends were cut back, 6 bases at V and 4 bases at J, with 13 bases in the middle. The germline gives CDR1 ENHRY, CDR2 SYGVKD. The CDR3 region has the DNA TGTGCCATCAGCCGGACAGCTACTTACAATGAGCAGTTCTTC. The encoded protein is CAISRTATYNEQFF.

V and J are TRBV5-1 and TRBJ2-2; TRBD2 agrees at 10 bases. V trimming: 4 bases; J trimming: 5 bases; junction bases outside the gene matches: 11. The CDR3 spans 17 residues. Germline V gives CDR1 SGHRS, CDR2 YFSETQ. As DNA, the CDR3 is TGCGCCAGCAGCCTATTAACTAGCGGGGCTGGGACCGGGGAGCTGTTTTTT. It is translated as CASSLLTSGAGTGELFF.

This clone is a singleton in its sample. CDR3 loop: CASSLRVAGENTQYF. The CDR3 DNA is TGTGCCAGCAGCTTAAGAGTAGCGGGGGAAAATACGCAGTATTTT. The chain is built from TRBV7-3 and TRBJ2-3; 9 bases agree with TRBD2. This CDR3 has 15 amino acids. In germline, CDR1 is SGHTA, CDR2 FQGTGA. With V trimmed by 1 base and J by 7 bases, 6 bases remained unmatched. Full variable domain (missing parts from reference TRBV7-3 and TRBJ2-3): GAGVSQTPSNKVTEKGKYVELRCDPISGHTALYWYRQSLGQGPEFLIYFQGTGAADDSGLPNDRFFAVRPEGSVSTLKIQRTERGDSAVYLCASSLRVAGENTQYFGPGTRLTVL.

V and J are TRBV7-2 and TRBJ2-5; D might be TRBD1 (5 bases). The germline gives CDR1 SGHTA, CDR2 FQGNSA. Trimming took 2 bases from V and 6 from J, leaving 10 bases between them. There are 13 residues in the CDR3. CDR3 DNA sequence: TGTGCCAGCAGCTTACCCAGGGTACAGACCCAGTACTTC. Its protein product is CASSLPRVQTQYF.

This chain uses TRBV6-5 with TRBJ1-5; D is ambiguous. Germline CDR1 reads MNHEY; CDR2 reads SVGAGI. The CDR3 consists of 14 residues. V was clipped by 4 bases and J by 3 bases, with 10 bases between them. CDR3 residues: CASSFRRNNQPQHF. The CDR3 nucleotides read TGTGCCAGCAGTTTCCGACGGAACAATCAGCCCCAGCATTTT.

The CDR3 protein is CASSPPSRADYGYTF. As DNA, the CDR3 is TGTGCCAGCTCACCTCCGAGCCGAGCGGACTATGGCTACACCTTC. The J gene is TRBJ1-2, the V gene TRBV18; D is uncertain. V dropped 3 bases and J dropped 3 bases, with 14 bases sitting between them. The CDR3 covers 15 residues. The V gene's germline CDR1 is KGHSH and CDR2 LQKENI.

The rearrangement uses TRBV5-7 and TRBJ2-7; D is undetermined. TRBV5-7 is labeled an ORF, and its function is uncertain. The V and J ends lost 4 bases and 0 bases respectively, with 14 bases between them. This CDR3 has 15 amino acids. CDR3 nucleotides: TGTGCCAGCAGCAAAGGAATAGGGAACTCCTACGAGCAGTACTTC. The encoded protein is CASSKGIGNSYEQYF.

This chain connects TRBV18 to TRBJ2-1; TRBD2 aligns across 8 bases. Germline CDR1 KGHSH, CDR2 LQKENI. Trimming took 2 bases from V and 11 from J; bases not matched to a gene: 5. CDR3 length: 13 amino acids. The CDR3 sequence is CASSPAGGEKQFF. In DNA form, the CDR3 reads TGTGCCAGCTCACCAGCGGGGGGCGAGAAGCAGTTCTTC.

This rearrangement joins TRBV28 to TRBJ2-7; TRBD2 is a possible D gene (6 bases). V shed 2 bases and J shed 3 bases, with 14 bases lying between them. Germline V gene sequence: CDR1 MDHEN, CDR2 SYDVKM. The CDR3 totals 15 residues. For the CDR3, the DNA is TGTGCCAGCAGTTTACCCGGGACTGGGGTCTACGAGCAGTACTTC. It is translated as CASSLPGTGVYEQYF. Supplemented by reference TRBV28 and TRBJ2-7, the full variable domain reads DVKVTQSSRYLVKRTGEKVFLECVQDMDHENMFWYRQDPGLGLRLIYFSYDVKMKEKGDIPEGYSVSREKKERFSLILESASTNQTSMYLCASSLPGTGVYEQYFGPGTRLTVT.

The V call is TRBV5-1, the J call TRBJ1-4; D not resolved. The V end was cut by 9 bases, the J end by 4 bases, with 13 bases between. The V gene's germline CDR1 is SGHRS and CDR2 YFSETQ. The CDR3 extends over 13 amino acids. In DNA, the CDR3 is TGCGCCACCAATGACGGTATTAATGAAAAACTGTTTTTT. Its translation: CATNDGINEKLFF.

This clone was picked up a small number of times. The chain is built from TRBV5-1 and TRBJ2-5; 13 nucleotides match TRBD2. V trimming: 1 base; J trimming: 4 bases; junction bases outside the gene matches: 10. This CDR3 has 18 residues. Looked up from germline, CDR1 is SGHRS and CDR2 is YFSETQ. CDR3 protein: CASSLTLAGGPEGETQYF. CDR3 nucleotide sequence: TGCGCCAGCAGCTTGACACTAGCGGGAGGGCCTGAGGGAGAGACCCAGTACTTC.

CDR3 bases: TGTGCCAGCAGCCCGACAGGGAACTATGGCTACACCTTC. It encodes CASSPTGNYGYTF. The chain is built from TRBV28 and TRBJ1-2; TRBD1 matches 7 bases. There are 13 residues in the CDR3. The J segment lost 2 bases and the V segment lost 6 bases, leaving 3 bases of the junction unmatched. Germline V CDR1 and CDR2: MDHEN, SYDVKM.

The chain links TRBV7-8 to TRBJ2-5, with 12 positions matching TRBD2. CDR3 size: 17 residues. V dropped 1 base and J dropped 5; count of bases not matched to a gene: 8. Germline V gene sequence: CDR1 SGHVS, CDR2 FQNEAQ. CDR3 region: CASSLGRLAGGGETQYF. CDR3 coding DNA: TGTGCCAGCAGCTTAGGGAGGCTAGCGGGAGGGGGGGAGACCCAGTACTTC. Full variable domain (missing parts from reference TRBV7-8 and TRBJ2-5): GAGVSQSPRYKVAKRGQDVALRCDPISGHVSLFWYQQALGQGPEFLTYFQNEAQLDKSGLPSDRFFAERPEGSVSTLKIQRTQQEDSAVYLCASSLGRLAGGGETQYFGPGTRLLVL.

CDR3 DNA sequence: TGTGCCAGCAGATCCGACAGGGGGCGAGATTCACCCCTCCACTTT. Amino acids: CASRSDRGRDSPLHF. The chain recombines TRBV6-5 with TRBJ1-6, with 10 bases matching TRBD1. This CDR3 is 15 amino acids long. Germline V gene data show CDR1 as MNHEY and CDR2 as SVGAGI. J gave up 8 bases and V 6 bases, and 7 bases lay outside the gene matches.

The chain employs TRBV6-1 and TRBJ1-2; no clear D gene. The CDR3 contains 11 residues. CDR1 MNHNS and CDR2 SASEGT come from the germline V gene. The V and J ends lost 6 bases and 8 bases respectively, with 10 bases between them. The CDR3 reads CASSVARGYTF. CDR3 sequence (DNA): TGTGCCAGCAGCGTCGCAAGGGGCTACACCTTC.

V is TRBV9 and J is TRBJ2-5; the D gene could be TRBD1 or TRBD2 (6 bases each). The CDR3 loop spans 16 amino acids. CDR1 and CDR2 from the germline V gene are SGDLS and YYNGEE. V was trimmed by 4 bases and J by 7 bases, leaving 23 bases between them. DNA of the CDR3: TGTGCCAGCAGCCTCAGCTGGGGGGCCGCCACAGGGACCCAGTACTTC. It codes for CASSLSWGAATGTQYF.

The V and J genes are TRBV7-3 and TRBJ2-5; 11 bases match TRBD2. The CDR3 length is 16 residues. The germline V gene has CDR1 SGHTA and CDR2 FQGTGA. V shed 5 bases, J shed 5 bases, and the junction held 10 bases outside the gene matches. The CDR3 reads CASSLRLAGGGETQYF. The CDR3 DNA is TGTGCCAGCAGCCTCCGATTAGCGGGAGGGGGGGAGACCCAGTACTTC.

This clone was seen a handful of times. The chain couples TRBV5-4 to TRBJ1-3, with a tentative D call TRBD1 (5 bases). V lost 0 bases, J lost 8 bases, and 12 bases lay in between. The CDR3 is made up of 14 amino acids. The germline V gene encodes CDR1 SGHNT and CDR2 YYREEE (reference sequence). This chain's CDR3 is CASSLAGLGDTIYF. In DNA form, the CDR3 reads TGTGCCAGCAGCTTGGCGGGACTCGGGGACACCATATATTTT.

The table lists this clone with a count of one. This rearrangement joins TRBV28 to TRBJ2-7; D unresolved. The V and J ends lost 3 bases and 3 bases respectively, with 9 bases between them. The CDR3 has 13 amino acids. From germline, CDR1 is MDHEN and CDR2 SYDVKM. CDR3 region: CASSLTGDYEQYF. The CDR3 coding sequence is TGTGCCAGCAGTTTGACTGGAGACTACGAGCAGTACTTC.

J is TRBJ1-2 and V is TRBV5-4; the D gene is possibly TRBD1 (6 bases). Deletions cut 0 bases from V and 6 bases from J, with 9 bases between. From germline, CDR1 is SGHNT and CDR2 YYREEE (reference sequence). The CDR3 has 13 residues. The CDR3 nucleotides read TGTGCCAGCAGCTTGGAGCAGGGGAATGGCTACACCTTC. This translates into CASSLEQGNGYTF.

V usage is TRBV28 and J usage is TRBJ1-1; D remains unclear. This CDR3 spans 13 amino acids. Germline V gene lookup returns CDR1 MDHEN and CDR2 SYDVKM. The V and J ends lost 3 bases and 4 bases respectively, with 9 bases between them. CDR3 in DNA: TGTGCCAGCAGTTTGGTGGCCCCCACTGAAGCTTTCTTT. Its translation is CASSLVAPTEAFF.

The chain joins TRBV6-4 to TRBJ2-2; the D is unclear. The CDR3 consists of 14 residues. V gave up 3 bases and J gave up 0 bases, with 5 bases separating them. CDR1 is MRHNA, CDR2 SNTAGT, per germline. The CDR3 loop is CASSELTNTGELFF. The CDR3 DNA reads TGTGCCAGCAGTGAACTAACGAACACCGGGGAGCTGTTTTTT.

The chain links TRBV4-1 to TRBJ2-7, with D perhaps matching TRBD1 or TRBD2 (5 bases each). Germline V gene data show CDR1 as MGHRA and CDR2 as YSYEKL. V was clipped by 1 base and J by 2 bases, with 12 bases between them. The CDR3 sequence is 15 residues long. Here the CDR3 DNA reads TGCGCCAGCAGCCAAGGACGGGGCGAGGCCTACGAGCAGTACTTC. Protein product: CASSQGRGEAYEQYF.

J is TRBJ2-7 and V is TRBV7-9; a possible D gene is TRBD1 (6 bases). Germline CDR1 SEHNR, CDR2 FQNEAQ (reference sequence). The CDR3 has 15 amino acids. V was clipped by 5 bases and J by 2 bases, with 16 bases between them. The DNA for the CDR3 is TGTGCCAGCAGCCACCGAGACAGGACAACCTACGAGCAGTACTTC. It yields the protein CASSHRDRTTYEQYF.

On this clone: The sample has other DNA sequences that encode this CDR3 too. The rearrangement links TRBV2 to TRBJ2-1; no clear D gene. Germline V gives CDR1 SNHLY, CDR2 FYNNEI. Trimming removed 1 base at V and 4 bases at J, with 2 bases between. This CDR3 has 12 residues. CDR3: CASSEGYNEQFF. The CDR3 nucleotides read TGTGCCAGCAGTGAAGGGTACAATGAGCAGTTCTTC.

V is TRBV28 and J is TRBJ1-5, with TRBD1 matching 7 bases. CDR1 MDHEN and CDR2 SYDVKM come from the germline V gene. The J segment lost 5 bases and the V segment lost 4 bases, leaving 8 bases of the junction unmatched. The CDR3 is made up of 15 amino acids. In DNA, the CDR3 is TGTGCCAGCAGTTATCCGGGACAGAGTTATCAGCCCCAGCATTTT. This translates into CASSYPGQSYQPQHF.

The rearrangement joins TRBV7-3 to TRBJ2-3, with D unclear. V gave up 5 bases and J gave up 0 bases, with 9 bases separating them. Germline lookup yields CDR1 SGHTA and CDR2 FQGTGA. The CDR3 is made up of 14 amino acids. The CDR3 nucleotides read TGTGCCAGCAGCGGGCATCCCAGCACAGATACGCAGTATTTT. It yields the protein CASSGHPSTDTQYF.

This clone showed up just a few times. This chain uses TRBV14 with TRBJ1-2, with 9 bases matching TRBD1. CDR3 size: 15 residues. The trim removed 3 bases at V and 4 bases at J, leaving 6 bases unmatched. Germline CDR1 and CDR2: SGHDN and FVKESK. CDR3 nucleotides: TGTGCCAGCAGCCAGGGACAGGGTCGATCCTATGGCTACACCTTC. The encoded protein is CASSQGQGRSYGYTF.

This clone has only a few counts. This rearrangement joins TRBV10-1 to TRBJ1-5, with no clear D. This CDR3 has 16 amino acids. From germline, CDR1 is WNHNN and CDR2 SYGVQD (reference sequence). The V gene lost 2 bases and the J gene lost 0 bases, with 11 bases spanning the gap. CDR3 coding DNA: TGCGCCAGCAGTGAGCCAGGAAGGTTTAGCAATCAGCCCCAGCATTTT. Protein: CASSEPGRFSNQPQHF.

J is TRBJ2-1 and V is TRBV30; D gene unclear. The V gene's germline CDR1 is GTSNPN and CDR2 SVGIG (reference sequence). The CDR3 is 10 amino acids. Trimming left V 4 bases short and J 15 bases short, with 13 bases between. In DNA form, the CDR3 reads TGTGCCTGGATGCTTAACTCACTGTTCTTC. It specifies CAWMLNSLFF.